This is a list of T cell receptor beta chains from one sample in a study of cytomegalovirus exposure and HLA in healthy donors. Repertoires were generated with immunoSEQ multiplex PCR, while TCRdb's copy carries only in-frame clones and drops some. The sample has about 200,000 clones; about 13% are singletons. Sequenced input: PBMCs. Every receptor here comes from a man aged 45-65 years in good health and CMV-seropositive. The CDR3 runs from the conserved cysteine through the conserved F or W. A D gene is named only where the DNA matches it firmly. Only part of the rows carry a size: once, few, many, or a class if the clone is expanded.

abundance,j_gene,v_gene,d_gene,CDR3aa,CDR3nt
few,TRBJ2-3,TRBV9,TRBD2,CASSVALAQRGFTDTQYF,TGTGCCAGCAGCGTAGCCCTTGCTCAGCGGGGGTTCACAGATACGCAGTATTTT
NA,TRBJ2-1,TRBV25-1,TRBD2,CASSDRGTREFF,TGTGCCAGCAGTGATAGGGGGACTAGGGAGTTCTTC
NA,TRBJ1-1,TRBV6-5,NA,CASSNRVDTEAFF,TGTGCCAGCAGTAACAGGGTGGACACTGAAGCTTTCTTT
NA,TRBJ2-2,TRBV4-3,NA,CASSQDRAGELFF,TGCGCCAGCAGCCAAGATCGGGCCGGGGAGCTGTTTTTT
NA,TRBJ2-3,TRBV5-1,TRBD2,CASSASGTTDTQYF,TGCGCCAGCAGCGCGAGCGGGACTACGGATACGCAGTATTTT
few,TRBJ2-7,TRBV30,NA,CAWSVGRTGPSEQYF,TGTGCCTGGAGTGTTGGGAGGACAGGACCCTCTGAGCAGTACTTC
few,TRBJ1-1,TRBV7-9,NA,CASSLEGRLGTEAFF,TGTGCCAGCAGCTTAGAGGGGCGCTTGGGCACTGAAGCTTTCTTT
NA,TRBJ2-5,TRBV5-5,NA,CASGRAAQETQYF,TGTGCCAGCGGTCGAGCGGCCCAAGAGACCCAGTACTTC
NA,TRBJ2-5,TRBV7-2,TRBD2,CASSPRGLAGAQETQYF,TGTGCCAGCAGCCCCCGGGGACTAGCGGGGGCGCAAGAGACCCAGTACTTC
once,TRBJ2-3,TRBV10-2,TRBD2,CASSEPISGDLSDTQYF,TGCGCCAGCAGTGAGCCTATTAGCGGGGATCTGTCAGATACGCAGTATTTT
NA,TRBJ1-1,TRBV28,TRBD1,CASRIQGVTEAFF,TGTGCCAGCAGGATTCAGGGGGTCACTGAAGCTTTCTTT